These T cell receptor beta chains were read from a single sample in a study of regulatory T cells in long-lasting Graves disease. TCRdb ran MiXCR on the multiplex PCR reads and lists one entry per CDR3 protein. Of some 450,000 distinct CDR3 sequences listed, around 15% are singletons. This same sample was also taken into another study, of T cells in Graves' hyperthyroidism and ophthalmopathy.

The sample in question was peripheral blood mononuclear cells (PBMCs), obtained at new diagnosis, from a patient treated with antithyroid drugs. These receptors originate from a woman younger than 45 with Graves disease. Each CDR3 is given with its conserved first and last residue. A D gene is named only where the DNA matches it firmly. Only part of the rows carry a size: once, few, many, or a class if the clone is expanded.

J gene: TRBJ1-5; V gene: TRBV6-1; D gene: .; clone size: many; CDR3 protein: CASTSGAGNSNQPQHF; CDR3 DNA: TGTGCCAGCACCTCTGGCGCCGGAAATAGCAATCAGCCCCAGCATTTT
J gene: TRBJ2-5; V gene: TRBV30; D gene: TRBD2; clone size: .; CDR3 protein: CAWSAGLAGQETRYF; CDR3 DNA: TGTGCCTGGAGTGCGGGGCTAGCGGGCCAGGAGACCCGGTACTTC
J gene: TRBJ2-2; V gene: TRBV7-6; D gene: TRBD1; clone size: many; CDR3 protein: CASSSEMGQGWIGELFF; CDR3 DNA: TGTGCCAGCAGCTCAGAGATGGGACAGGGATGGATCGGGGAGCTGTTTTTT
J gene: TRBJ2-1; V gene: TRBV11-2; D gene: TRBD2; clone size: many; CDR3 protein: CASSLEGGLANEQFF; CDR3 DNA: TGTGCCAGCAGCTTAGAAGGTGGACTAGCCAATGAGCAGTTCTTC
J gene: TRBJ2-1; V gene: TRBV24-1; D gene: .; clone size: few; CDR3 protein: CATSDLRTENEQFF; CDR3 DNA: TGTGCCACCAGTGATTTGAGGACAGAAAATGAGCAGTTCTTC
J gene: TRBJ2-3; V gene: TRBV11-2; D gene: .; clone size: many; CDR3 protein: CASSLDYQVTDTQYF; CDR3 DNA: TGTGCCAGCAGCTTAGATTACCAAGTCACAGATACGCAGTATTTT
J gene: TRBJ2-2; V gene: TRBV24-1; D gene: .; clone size: many; CDR3 protein: CATSDLADTGELFF; CDR3 DNA: TGTGCCACCAGTGATTTGGCAGACACCGGGGAGCTGTTTTTT
J gene: TRBJ2-1; V gene: TRBV24-1; D gene: TRBD2; clone size: many; CDR3 protein: CATSDRTSSEIYNEQFF; CDR3 DNA: TGTGCCACCAGTGACCGGACTAGCTCCGAGATCTACAATGAGCAGTTCTTC
J gene: TRBJ2-1; V gene: TRBV28; D gene: .; clone size: .; CDR3 protein: CASRWVVTVSYNEQFF; CDR3 DNA: TGTGCCAGCAGGTGGGTGGTGACAGTATCCTACAATGAGCAGTTCTTC
J gene: TRBJ1-2; V gene: TRBV20-1; D gene: .; clone size: many; CDR3 protein: CSARSRGVEDGYTF; CDR3 DNA: TGCAGTGCTAGGAGCAGAGGGGTAGAGGATGGCTACACCTTC
J gene: TRBJ2-7; V gene: TRBV18; D gene: TRBD1; clone size: .; CDR3 protein: CASSPGSPGQGGYEQYF; CDR3 DNA: TGTGCCAGCTCACCTGGCTCACCGGGACAGGGGGGCTACGAGCAGTACTTC
J gene: TRBJ1-2; V gene: TRBV29-1; D gene: .; clone size: many; CDR3 protein: CSVEPGWDKVTYGYTF; CDR3 DNA: TGCAGCGTCGAACCGGGGTGGGACAAGGTGACCTATGGCTACACCTTC
J gene: TRBJ2-1; V gene: TRBV28; D gene: TRBD2; clone size: .; CDR3 protein: CASSLFVTSGSSYNEQFF; CDR3 DNA: TGTGCCAGCAGTTTATTTGTGACTAGCGGGAGCTCCTACAATGAGCAGTTCTTC
J gene: TRBJ2-5; V gene: TRBV20-1; D gene: .; clone size: many; CDR3 protein: CSARDTGDETQYF; CDR3 DNA: TGCAGTGCTAGAGATACGGGTGACGAGACCCAGTACTTC
J gene: TRBJ2-1; V gene: TRBV6-1; D gene: TRBD1; clone size: .; CDR3 protein: CASSQPGQGTSYNEQFF; CDR3 DNA: TGTGCCAGCAGTCAACCGGGACAGGGGACTTCCTACAATGAGCAGTTCTTC
J gene: TRBJ2-1; V gene: TRBV6-5; D gene: .; clone size: .; CDR3 protein: CASSYNPKYSEQFF; CDR3 DNA: TGTGCCAGCAGTTACAACCCTAAATACAGTGAGCAGTTCTTC
J gene: TRBJ2-2; V gene: TRBV5-1; D gene: TRBD2; clone size: many; CDR3 protein: CASSPRPLAGGSWELFF; CDR3 DNA: TGCGCCAGCAGCCCCCGACCACTAGCGGGAGGCTCCTGGGAGCTGTTTTTT
J gene: TRBJ2-4; V gene: TRBV28; D gene: .; clone size: many; CDR3 protein: CASSFMGNEGNIQYF; CDR3 DNA: TGTGCCAGCAGTTTTATGGGGAATGAGGGAAACATTCAGTACTTC
J gene: TRBJ1-2; V gene: TRBV18; D gene: TRBD1; clone size: many; CDR3 protein: CASSRTGVYGYTF; CDR3 DNA: TGTGCCAGCTCACGGACAGGGGTCTATGGCTACACCTTC
J gene: TRBJ2-7; V gene: TRBV11-3; D gene: TRBD1; clone size: many; CDR3 protein: CASSATTGNEQYF; CDR3 DNA: TGTGCCAGCAGCGCGACGACAGGGAACGAGCAGTACTTC
J gene: TRBJ1-2; V gene: TRBV12-3/TRBV12-4; D gene: .; clone size: many; CDR3 protein: CASTTDIIPSYGYTF; CDR3 DNA: TGTGCCAGCACCACGGACATAATTCCCTCTTATGGCTACACCTTC
J gene: TRBJ1-2; V gene: TRBV10-3; D gene: TRBD1; clone size: many; CDR3 protein: CAIQSRLTGEVGYTF; CDR3 DNA: TGTGCCATCCAATCCCGGTTGACAGGGGAGGTGGGCTACACCTTC
J gene: TRBJ1-4; V gene: TRBV29-1; D gene: .; clone size: .; CDR3 protein: CSVGGTEGGEKLFF; CDR3 DNA: TGCAGCGTCGGTGGGACTGAGGGAGGTGAAAAACTGTTTTTT
J gene: TRBJ2-7; V gene: TRBV10-3; D gene: .; clone size: many; CDR3 protein: CAISVYSQSYEQYF; CDR3 DNA: TGTGCCATCAGTGTTTACAGCCAATCCTACGAGCAGTACTTC
J gene: TRBJ2-5; V gene: TRBV11-2; D gene: TRBD2; clone size: many; CDR3 protein: CASSSVAGQETQYF; CDR3 DNA: TGTGCCAGCAGCTCCGTAGCGGGGCAAGAGACCCAGTACTTC
J gene: TRBJ2-3; V gene: TRBV14; D gene: .; clone size: .; CDR3 protein: CASSQSSGDTQYF; CDR3 DNA: TGTGCCAGCAGCCAGTCGTCTGGGGATACGCAGTATTTT
J gene: TRBJ2-1; V gene: TRBV7-2; D gene: TRBD2; clone size: many; CDR3 protein: CASSFLGLATGNEQFF; CDR3 DNA: TGTGCCAGCAGCTTTCTGGGACTAGCGACAGGGAATGAGCAGTTCTTC
J gene: TRBJ2-5; V gene: TRBV27; D gene: .; clone size: .; CDR3 protein: CASSFFGARVAQYF; CDR3 DNA: TGTGCCAGCAGTTTCTTTGGGGCCCGGGTTGCCCAGTACTTC
J gene: TRBJ2-7; V gene: TRBV6-6; D gene: TRBD1; clone size: few; CDR3 protein: CASSYSRDRAPYEQHF; CDR3 DNA: TGTGCCAGCAGTTACTCGAGGGACAGAGCCCCCTACGAGCAGCACTTC
J gene: TRBJ1-3; V gene: TRBV7-9; D gene: TRBD1; clone size: few; CDR3 protein: CASSNDRAGNTIYF; CDR3 DNA: TGTGCCAGCAGCAATGACAGGGCCGGAAACACCATATATTTT
J gene: TRBJ2-7; V gene: TRBV11-2; D gene: TRBD2; clone size: .; CDR3 protein: CASSQGTSGRYRSYEQYF; CDR3 DNA: TGTGCCAGCAGCCAAGGGACTAGCGGGAGATATAGGTCCTACGAGCAGTACTTC
J gene: TRBJ2-7; V gene: TRBV7-6; D gene: .; clone size: .; CDR3 protein: CASSLSQGLTYEQYF; CDR3 DNA: TGTGCCAGCAGCTTATCGCAGGGCTTGACCTACGAGCAGTACTTC
J gene: TRBJ2-2; V gene: TRBV7-8; D gene: .; clone size: few; CDR3 protein: CASSFPRDIRRGELFF; CDR3 DNA: TGTGCCAGCAGCTTCCCACGGGACATTCGAAGGGGGGAGCTGTTTTTT
J gene: TRBJ1-1; V gene: TRBV4-1; D gene: .; clone size: few; CDR3 protein: CASSHSTSNTEAFF; CDR3 DNA: TGCGCCAGCAGCCACTCCACTTCGAACACTGAAGCTTTCTTT
J gene: TRBJ2-1; V gene: TRBV12-3/TRBV12-4; D gene: .; clone size: many; CDR3 protein: CASSLRDKSYNEQFF; CDR3 DNA: TGTGCCAGCAGTCTCCGGGACAAGTCCTACAATGAGCAGTTCTTC
J gene: TRBJ2-2; V gene: TRBV20-1; D gene: TRBD2; clone size: .; CDR3 protein: CSATLAGRNTGELFF; CDR3 DNA: TGCAGTGCGACTCTAGCGGGACGGAACACCGGGGAGCTGTTTTTT
J gene: TRBJ1-2; V gene: TRBV19; D gene: TRBD1; clone size: few; CDR3 protein: CASSIAQGGIYGYTF; CDR3 DNA: TGTGCCAGTAGTATCGCACAGGGGGGGATCTATGGCTACACCTTC
J gene: TRBJ1-1; V gene: TRBV5-1; D gene: .; clone size: medium-sized; CDR3 protein: CASSPGPMNTEAFF; CDR3 DNA: TGTGCCAGCAGCCCCGGCCCGATGAACACTGAAGCTTTCTTT
J gene: TRBJ2-1; V gene: TRBV28; D gene: .; clone size: many; CDR3 protein: CASNSQGRNEQFF; CDR3 DNA: TGTGCCAGCAATTCACAGGGTCGGAATGAGCAGTTCTTC
J gene: TRBJ2-3; V gene: TRBV6-1; D gene: TRBD2; clone size: many; CDR3 protein: CASSDGATSGRMDTQYF; CDR3 DNA: TGTGCCAGCAGTGACGGAGCCACTAGCGGGAGAATGGATACGCAGTATTTT
J gene: TRBJ2-7; V gene: TRBV11-2; D gene: TRBD1; clone size: many; CDR3 protein: CASRNPGGGYEQYF; CDR3 DNA: TGTGCCAGCAGAAATCCAGGGGGCGGTTACGAGCAGTACTTC
J gene: TRBJ2-1; V gene: TRBV7-9; D gene: TRBD1; clone size: many; CDR3 protein: CASSRPGQYLTEQFF; CDR3 DNA: TGTGCCAGCAGCCGTCCGGGACAGTACTTGACTGAGCAGTTCTTC
J gene: TRBJ2-1; V gene: TRBV3-1; D gene: .; clone size: .; CDR3 protein: CASSQDREPNEQLF; CDR3 DNA: TGTGCCAGCAGCCAAGATAGGGAACCCAATGAGCAGCTCTTC
J gene: TRBJ2-1; V gene: TRBV19; D gene: .; clone size: few; CDR3 protein: CASRNQGEHDNEQFF; CDR3 DNA: TGTGCCAGTAGGAATCAAGGGGAGCACGACAATGAGCAGTTCTTC
J gene: TRBJ2-1; V gene: TRBV6-1; D gene: TRBD2; clone size: many; CDR3 protein: CASTQEAGAYEQFF; CDR3 DNA: TGTGCCAGCACCCAAGAGGCGGGAGCTTATGAGCAGTTCTTC
J gene: TRBJ2-7; V gene: TRBV28; D gene: .; clone size: many; CDR3 protein: CASSPLADSYEQYF; CDR3 DNA: TGCGCCAGCAGCCCGTTAGCGGACTCCTACGAGCAGTACTTC